This T cell receptor beta chain came from a study of T cell responses to AZD1222 COVID-19 vaccine. This clone was seen a handful of times. Its target is unknown. One end of the junction fails to match germline, which may point to a read error. Whole-study results and caveats: Among vaccine-associated CD4 TCRs, coverage spanned spike, with dominance at 160-218 and 743-854. White British people made up most donors, females outnumbered males, and clonal diversity was possibly underestimated. In all cases, repertoires were sampled only after the peak T cell response. It was only a handful of AZD1222 recipients who were seropositive at baseline.

The CDR3 sequence is 14 residues long. Germline V gene lookup returns CDR1 LNHDA and CDR2 SQIVND (reference sequence). Libraries were prepared by immunoSEQ multiplex PCR; TCRdb keeps only in-frame clonotypes and omits some of them. The sample includes about 140,000 clones, around nine tenths of them seen just once. Sequenced here: peripheral blood, sampled 28 days after the second AZD1222 dose. The chain carries TRBV19 and TRBJ1-5; no firm D call. This TCR was recovered from an adult who received the AZD1222 COVID-19 vaccine. CDR3 nucleotide sequence: TGTGCCAGTAGTCTAGACTTGAGCAATCAGCCCCAGCATTTT. Translation: CASSLDLSNQPQHF.